A single sample gave rise to the 21 T cell receptor beta chains below, sequenced in a study of blood T cell repertoires in COVID-19. Clones were sequenced by immunoSEQ multiplex PCR, and TCRdb holds only the in-frame ones, with some missing. The table lists 200,000 or so clones, about 87% of them singletons. Material: PBMCs or T cells enriched from blood (not recorded which). These receptors all stem from a woman aged 30 to 39 who had recovered from COVID-19.

This chain joins TRBV7-9 and TRBJ2-3; 13 positions agree with TRBD2. This CDR3 region has 18 residues. Germline loops: CDR1 SEHNR, CDR2 FQNEAQ (reference sequence). V was pared by 5 bases and J by 2 bases, with 10 bases of the junction left unmatched. CDR3 amino acids: CASSKGTSGVLATDTQYF. In DNA, the CDR3 is TGTGCCAGCAGCAAGGGGACTAGCGGGGTATTAGCCACAGATACGCAGTATTTT.

This chain links TRBV5-1 with TRBJ1-4; no clear D gene. Looked up from germline, CDR1 is SGHRS and CDR2 is YFSETQ. The CDR3 totals 16 residues. V gave up 0 bases and J gave up 0 bases, with 9 bases separating them. CDR3 amino acids: CASSLDGFATNEKLFF. CDR3 in DNA: TGCGCCAGCAGCTTGGACGGTTTTGCAACTAATGAAAAACTGTTTTTT.

This chain connects TRBV4-3 to TRBJ1-1; D is possibly TRBD1 (5 bases). Trimming cost V 3 bases and J 0 bases, with 23 bases left between them. The CDR3 has 19 amino acids. Germline V gives CDR1 LGHNA, CDR2 YSLEER. CDR3 protein: CASSQRDPPMGLLNTEAFF. CDR3 DNA sequence: TGCGCCAGCAGCCAGCGGGACCCACCAATGGGCCTACTGAACACTGAAGCTTTCTTT.

The rearrangement uses TRBV7-8 and TRBJ1-2, with a weak D call TRBD1 (5 bases). CDR1 SGHVS and CDR2 FQNEAQ come from the germline V gene. V lost 5 bases, J lost 0 bases, and 13 bases lay in between. This CDR3 contains 15 residues. The CDR3 reads CASSAQGGANYGYTF. The DNA of the CDR3 is TGTGCCAGCAGCGCCCAGGGTGGCGCTAACTATGGCTACACCTTC.

This chain connects TRBV3-1 (or the pseudogene TRBV3-2) to TRBJ1-2; 7 positions agree with TRBD1. The CDR3 has 14 residues. J lost 4 bases, V lost 6 bases, and 8 bases had no gene match. Germline CDR1 and CDR2: LGHDT and YNNKEL (reference sequence). The CDR3: CASSPPGQTYGYTF. The CDR3 DNA sequence: TGTGCCAGCAGTCCCCCGGGACAGACCTATGGCTACACCTTC.

The chain uses TRBV19 and TRBJ1-5; D gene uncertain. The V end was cut by 5 bases, the J end by 0 bases, with 14 bases between. The CDR3 is 16 amino acids. Germline CDR1 and CDR2: LNHDA and SQIVND (reference sequence). The CDR3 here is CASSHQRASSNQPQHF. CDR3 bases: TGTGCCAGTAGTCACCAGCGGGCCAGTAGCAATCAGCCCCAGCATTTT.

V gene TRBV3-1 (or the pseudogene TRBV3-2) combines with J gene TRBJ1-5; D possibly corresponds to TRBD1 (5 bases). The ends were cut back, 0 bases at V and 6 bases at J, with 12 bases in the middle. The germline V gene encodes CDR1 LGHDT and CDR2 YNNKEL (reference sequence). The CDR3 is made up of 15 amino acids. CDR3 residues: CASSQEGRGTQPQHF. The CDR3 nucleotides read TGTGCCAGCAGCCAAGAGGGAAGGGGTACTCAGCCCCAGCATTTT.

The chain carries TRBV7-9 and TRBJ1-2, with D possibly TRBD1 on 5 matching bases. The CDR3 consists of 19 residues. Per the germline V gene, CDR1 is SEHNR and CDR2 is FQNEAQ (reference sequence). The V end was cut by 3 bases, the J end by 4 bases, with 27 bases between. CDR3 amino acids: CASSFPERPRDPDSYGYTF. The CDR3 nucleotides are TGTGCCAGCAGCTTTCCCGAGAGGCCGCGGGACCCAGATAGCTATGGCTACACCTTC.

This clone was counted a few times. DNA for the CDR3: TGTGCCAGCAGCCGGGACAGTAAAGACTACGAGCAGTACTTC. Its translation: CASSRDSKDYEQYF. The V and J genes are TRBV6-5 and TRBJ2-7; 7 bases line up with TRBD1. This CDR3 has 14 amino acids. CDR1 and CDR2 (germline): MNHEY, SVGAGI. V was clipped by 6 bases and J by 3 bases; unmatched bases: 8.

This chain connects TRBV27 to TRBJ2-6, with D possibly matching TRBD2 (5 bases). CDR3 size: 15 residues. The V and J ends lost 4 bases and 1 base respectively, with 8 bases between them. Germline V gene data show CDR1 as MNHEY and CDR2 as SMNVEV (reference sequence). The CDR3 reads CASSSRESGANVLTF. As DNA, the CDR3 is TGTGCCAGCAGTTCACGGGAATCTGGGGCCAACGTCCTGACTTTC.

This clone was seen once. The chain combines TRBV7-6 with TRBJ2-7; D is undetermined. V was trimmed by 2 bases and J by 3 bases, leaving 8 bases between them. Germline lookup yields CDR1 SGHVS and CDR2 FNYEAQ. The CDR3 has 13 residues. CDR3 nucleotide sequence: TGTGCCAGCAGCTTAACTTCCGGCTACGAGCAGTACTTC. Amino acids: CASSLTSGYEQYF.

This chain joins TRBV27 and TRBJ2-1; 11 bases map to TRBD2. The CDR3 length is 17 residues. The junction had 5 bases not matched to a gene; V was cut back by 2 bases and J by 2 bases. The germline V gene encodes CDR1 MNHEY and CDR2 SMNVEV (reference sequence). The CDR3 loop is CASSLKLAGGAYNEQFF. The CDR3 nucleotides read TGTGCCAGCAGTTTAAAGCTAGCGGGGGGAGCCTACAATGAGCAGTTCTTC.

The V and J genes are TRBV5-6 and TRBJ2-3, with D unresolved. The CDR3 is 12 amino acids. CDR1 SGHDT and CDR2 YYEEEE come from the germline V gene. V lost 3 bases and J 2 bases, leaving 4 bases between the germline ends. The CDR3 here is CASSYYTDTQYF. The CDR3 DNA reads TGTGCCAGCAGCTATTACACAGATACGCAGTATTTT.

V gene TRBV9 combines with J gene TRBJ1-3, with D tentatively TRBD1 (6 bases). This CDR3 is 14 amino acids long. Trimming stripped 0 bases from V and 4 bases from J, with 8 bases between. Germline V gene lookup returns CDR1 SGDLS and CDR2 YYNGEE. The CDR3 region has the DNA TGTGCCAGCAGCGTAGGGACAGAGGGAAACACCATATATTTT. Protein sequence: CASSVGTEGNTIYF.

V usage is TRBV7-8 and J usage is TRBJ1-4, with a possible D match to TRBD1 (6 bases). Germline-derived CDR1 and CDR2 are SGHVS and FQNEAQ. The CDR3 spans 16 residues. Deletions cut 1 base from V and 6 bases from J, with 15 bases between. The CDR3 loop is CASSLVQGGGDEKLFF. CDR3 in DNA: TGTGCCAGCAGCTTAGTTCAGGGAGGGGGGGATGAAAAACTGTTTTTT.

The gene calls are TRBV6-1 and TRBJ1-5, with 8 nucleotides matching TRBD1. Losses at the gene ends were 1 base for V and 9 bases for J; bases not matched to a gene: 8. From germline, CDR1 is MNHNS and CDR2 SASEGT. There are 15 residues in the CDR3. CDR3 sequence (DNA): TGTGCCAGCAGTGAAGTCGGCAGGGGGCAGGCGCCCCAGCATTTT. It encodes CASSEVGRGQAPQHF.

V is TRBV6-4 and J is TRBJ2-1; the match to TRBD2 covers 10 bases. J lost 0 bases, V lost 4 bases, and 3 bases had no gene match. The CDR3 spans 16 residues. The germline V gene encodes CDR1 MRHNA and CDR2 SNTAGT. This chain's CDR3 is CASSALAGSSYNEQFF. The CDR3 DNA is TGTGCCAGCAGTGCACTAGCGGGGAGCTCCTACAATGAGCAGTTCTTC.

This clone was observed a single time. This rearrangement joins TRBV5-6 to TRBJ1-2; a possible D gene is TRBD1 (6 bases). The germline V gene encodes CDR1 SGHDT and CDR2 YYEEEE. The V gene lost 4 bases and the J gene lost 3 bases, with 13 bases spanning the gap. The CDR3 covers 14 residues. The CDR3 protein is CASSPWGGYYGYTF. CDR3 sequence (DNA): TGTGCCAGCAGCCCTTGGGGGGGCTACTATGGCTACACCTTC. The variable domain in full, completed from reference TRBV5-6 and TRBJ1-2, reads DAGVTQSPTHLIKTRGQQVTLRCSPKSGHDTVSWYQQALGQGPQFIFQYYEEEERQRGNFPDRFSGHQFPNYSSELNVNALLLGDSALYLCASSPWGGYYGYTFGSGTRLTVV.

V is TRBV18 and J is TRBJ1-4, with TRBD1 matching over 8 bases. The germline V gene has CDR1 KGHSH and CDR2 LQKENI. With V trimmed by 6 bases and J by 8 bases, 5 bases remained unmatched. The CDR3 is 13 residues long. The CDR3 region has the DNA TGTGCCAGCTCTCAGGGACAGGCGGAAAAACTGTTTTTT. Protein product: CASSQGQAEKLFF. The full variable domain, rest sourced from reference TRBV18 and TRBJ1-4, is NAGVMQNPRHLVRRRGQEARLRCSPMKGHSHVYWYRQLPEEGLKFMVYLQKENIIDESGMPKERFSAEFPKEGPSILRIQQVVRGDSAAYFCASSQGQAEKLFFGSGTQLSVL.

The chain recombines TRBV4-2 with TRBJ1-5, with TRBD1 matching over 9 bases. Germline loops: CDR1 LGHNA, CDR2 YNFKEQ. V lost 0 bases and J lost 2; bases outside the gene matches: 8. The CDR3 sequence is 18 residues long. CDR3 nucleotides: TGTGCCAGCAGCCAAGAAGGGACAGGGTCAATTGGCAATCAGCCCCAGCATTTT. Residues: CASSQEGTGSIGNQPQHF.

The rearrangement uses TRBV9 and TRBJ1-4, with 9 bases that match TRBD1. Germline CDR1 SGDLS, CDR2 YYNGEE. V was clipped by 3 bases and J by 7 bases; unmatched bases: 13. There are 17 residues in the CDR3. The CDR3 coding sequence is TGTGCCAGCAGCGGAGGTAGTACGGACAGGGGAAGTGAAAAACTGTTTTTT. The encoded protein is CASSGGSTDRGSEKLFF.